The rows below give T cell receptor beta chains drawn from one sample of a study of blood T cell repertoires in COVID-19. Sequencing was performed with immunoSEQ multiplex PCR; in TCRdb, only in-frame clones are kept and a portion is missing. The data show around 140,000 clones, roughly 84% seen once. The sample consisted of peripheral blood. These receptors were taken from a man aged 60 to 69 with acute or convalescent COVID-19. The CDR3 runs from the conserved cysteine through the conserved F or W. D genes are given only for firm matches. Some rows mark clone size as missing; the rest say once, few, many or name a class of expanded clone.

J gene	clone size	D gene	V gene	CDR3 protein	CDR3 DNA
TRBJ2-5	-	-	TRBV7-8	CASSLVQVRSQETQYF	TGTGCCAGCAGCTTAGTACAGGTCAGGTCACAAGAGACCCAGTACTTC
TRBJ2-1	-	TRBD2	TRBV30	CAWRGRERYNEQFF	TGTGCCTGGAGAGGGAGGGAAAGATACAATGAGCAGTTCTTC
TRBJ2-2	-	-	TRBV5-1	CASSPGGTATNTGELFF	TGCGCCAGCAGCCCAGGGGGGACAGCCACGAACACCGGGGAGCTGTTTTTT
TRBJ2-5	-	TRBD1	TRBV29-1	CSVDPGQGETQYF	TGCAGCGTTGACCCGGGACAGGGGGAGACCCAGTACTTC
TRBJ2-7	-	TRBD1	TRBV27	CASSSGFQGASYEQYF	TGTGCCAGCAGTTCAGGTTTTCAGGGGGCCAGCTACGAGCAGTACTTC
TRBJ1-2	-	TRBD1	TRBV12-3/TRBV12-4	CASSSQGWDGYTF	TGTGCCAGCAGTTCACAGGGGTGGGATGGCTACACCTTC
TRBJ2-1	-	TRBD1	TRBV5-1	CASSTGTDNEQFF	TGCGCCAGCAGCACCGGGACAGACAATGAGCAGTTCTTC
TRBJ1-2	-	-	TRBV30	CGTPGDPRGGYTF	TGTGGCACACCAGGGGACCCCCGTGGGGGCTACACCTTC
TRBJ1-1	-	-	TRBV14	CASSWHPNTEAFF	TGTGCCAGCAGCTGGCATCCGAACACTGAAGCTTTCTTT
TRBJ2-3	-	TRBD2	TRBV9	CASSVESGGIGDTQYF	TGTGCCAGCAGCGTAGAGTCGGGAGGGATTGGAGATACGCAGTATTTT
TRBJ2-7	-	-	TRBV5-1	CASSLTRGTYEQYF	TGCGCCAGCAGCTTAACCAGGGGAACCTACGAGCAGTACTTC
TRBJ2-1	-	TRBD2	TRBV9	CASSVSGRGSEQFF	TGTGCCAGCAGCGTGAGCGGGAGGGGGAGTGAGCAGTTCTTC
TRBJ1-1	-	TRBD1	TRBV11-2	CASSLRGQGRDTEAFF	TGTGCCAGCAGCCTCAGGGGGCAGGGGAGAGACACTGAAGCTTTCTTT
TRBJ1-5	-	-	TRBV19	CASSIGAGSQPQHF	TGTGCCAGTAGTATTGGGGCCGGGAGTCAGCCCCAGCATTTT
TRBJ2-7	-	-	TRBV28	CASSLSGSGYEQYF	TGTGCCAGCAGTTTATCAGGCTCAGGCTACGAGCAGTACTTC
TRBJ2-3	once	-	TRBV4-1	CASRDRDLATDTQYF	TGCGCCAGCAGGGACCGGGACTTAGCCACAGATACGCAGTATTTT
TRBJ1-2	-	-	TRBV9	CASSGGSGYGYTF	TGTGCCAGCAGTGGCGGTAGCGGCTATGGCTACACCTTC
TRBJ2-1	-	-	TRBV3-1/TRBV3-2	CASSQDRAARGYNEQFF	TGTGCCAGCAGCCAAGATAGGGCAGCCCGGGGCTACAATGAGCAGTTCTTC
TRBJ2-7	few	-	TRBV30	CAWSDSGEQYF	TGTGCCTGGAGTGATTCAGGCGAGCAGTACTTC
TRBJ2-5	-	TRBD2	TRBV5-1	CASSREVRETQYF	TGCGCCAGCAGTCGGGAGGTGCGGGAGACCCAGTACTTC
TRBJ1-1	-	-	TRBV6-5	CASSSLGVNTEAFF	TGTGCCAGCAGTTCCCTCGGGGTGAACACTGAAGCTTTCTTT
TRBJ1-1	-	-	TRBV18	CASSPLRDVGTEAFF	TGTGCCAGCTCACCACTCAGGGATGTAGGCACTGAAGCTTTCTTT
TRBJ2-1	-	TRBD2	TRBV7-3	CASSLGGSGGAVWFF	TGTGCCAGCAGCTTAGGTGGTAGCGGGGGGGCCGTCTGGTTCTTC
TRBJ2-3	-	TRBD2	TRBV7-3	CASSLRASGGASDTQYF	TGTGCCAGCAGCTTAAGAGCTAGCGGGGGGGCCTCAGATACGCAGTATTTT
TRBJ2-2	-	TRBD1	TRBV9	CASTSRQGLNTGELFF	TGTGCCAGCACCTCGAGACAGGGATTGAACACCGGGGAGCTGTTTTTT
TRBJ1-2	-	-	TRBV10-1	CASSESADYGYTF	TGCGCCAGCAGTGAGTCGGCTGACTATGGCTACACCTTC
TRBJ2-1	-	TRBD2	TRBV24-1	CATALAGAPGLYNEQFF	TGTGCCACCGCTCTAGCGGGGGCCCCAGGACTATACAATGAGCAGTTCTTC
TRBJ1-6	-	-	TRBV21-1	CASSNYLYDNSPLHF	TGTGCCAGCAGCAATTATCTATATGATAATTCACCCCTCCACTTT
TRBJ1-3	once	-	TRBV19	CASSQQGIVLAGNTIYF	TGTGCCAGTAGTCAACAGGGTATTGTCTTGGCTGGAAACACCATATATTTT
TRBJ2-5	-	TRBD2	TRBV5-1	CASYGLAGVGETQYF	TGCGCCAGCTACGGACTAGCGGGAGTTGGTGAGACCCAGTACTTC
TRBJ2-1	-	TRBD1	TRBV18	CASSPPGQEYNEQFF	TGTGCCAGCTCACCACCGGGACAGGAATACAATGAGCAGTTCTTC
TRBJ2-1	few	TRBD1	TRBV6-5	CASSRTGDNEQFF	TGTGCCAGCAGTCGGACAGGGGACAATGAGCAGTTCTTC
TRBJ2-5	-	-	TRBV3-1/TRBV3-2	CASSLRAETQYF	TGTGCCAGCAGCCTCCGAGCGGAGACCCAGTACTTC